This T cell receptor beta chain appears in the sequencing data of a study of response to subunit inactivated influenza vaccine. MiXCR was run by TCRdb on the RT-PCR reads, yielding one entry per CDR3 protein. The sample holds hundreds of thousands of distinct CDR3 sequences, over 10% seen once. Study observations and caveats: Each seasonal influenza vaccination recruits few new T cells, the authors suggested.

CDR1 is ENHRY and CDR2 is SYGVKD in the germline V gene. V lost 10 bases to trimming and J lost 6 bases; unmatched junction nucleotides: 11. The CDR3 totals 15 residues. Regarding this clonotype: Its antigen is not known.

The TCR comes from a man aged 50 to 60 who received an inactivated influenza vaccine. The chain couples TRBV10-3 to TRBJ2-2; 10 bases are a match to TRBD1. The material was PBMCs from blood, obtained roughly 46 days after vaccination. CDR3 sequence (DNA): TGTGCCACCAGGGCCGGGACAGGGGAAGCCGGGGAGCTGTTTTTT. Its translation is CATRAGTGEAGELFF.